What follows are 23 T cell receptor beta chains derived from one specimen sequenced in a study of cytomegalovirus exposure and HLA in healthy donors. PCR primers comprised 60 Vbeta and 13 Jbeta primers. Assay used: immunoSEQ multiplex PCR; TCRdb lists only in-frame clones, some missing. The table lists about 180,000 clones, around 80% of them singletons. Sequencing used PBMCs. These receptors were collected from a girl aged 5 to 17 in good health and CMV-seropositive.

This chain joins TRBV7-9 and TRBJ1-5; TRBD1 aligns across 9 bases. Germline CDR1 is SEHNR and CDR2 is FQNEAQ (reference sequence). The junction had 4 bases not matched to a gene; V was cut back by 1 base and J by 3 bases. The CDR3 is 16 residues long. CDR3 region: CASSLGTGALNQPQHF. The CDR3 nucleotides read TGTGCCAGCAGCTTAGGGACAGGGGCCCTCAATCAGCCCCAGCATTTT.

The chain couples TRBV6-5 to TRBJ1-3; 8 bases align to TRBD1. Losses at the gene ends were 4 bases for V and 0 bases for J; bases not matched to a gene: 5. The CDR3 loop spans 16 amino acids. Germline CDR1 reads MNHEY; CDR2 reads SVGAGI. The CDR3 DNA reads as TGTGCCAGCAGTTCCGGACAGGGATTCTCTGGAAACACCATATATTTT. This translates into CASSSGQGFSGNTIYF.

V is TRBV5-8 and J is TRBJ2-5, with 10 bases identical to TRBD2. J gave up 1 base and V 5 bases, and 5 bases lay outside the gene matches. The CDR3 covers 15 residues. Germline V gene sequence: CDR1 SGHTS, CDR2 YDEGEE. The CDR3 loop is CASRRLAGLQETQYF. CDR3 coding DNA: TGTGCCAGCAGGCGACTAGCGGGCCTCCAAGAGACCCAGTACTTC.

This clone was seen only once. V gene TRBV4-1 combines with J gene TRBJ1-5, with D possibly being TRBD1 (5 bases). From germline, CDR1 is MGHRA and CDR2 YSYEKL. Trimming pared 1 base from V and 6 bases from J, leaving 10 bases between. CDR3 length: 14 residues. The chain's CDR3 is CASSQVPGAQPQHF. Here the CDR3 DNA reads TGCGCCAGCAGCCAAGTTCCTGGGGCTCAGCCCCAGCATTTT.

About this clone: Distinct nucleotide sequences in the sample also encode this CDR3. The gene calls are TRBV18 and TRBJ1-2; TRBD1 matches 7 bases. The CDR3 runs to 13 residues. The V and J ends lost 3 bases and 4 bases, in that order; junction bases with no gene match: 2. The V gene's germline CDR1 is KGHSH and CDR2 LQKENI. DNA for the CDR3: TGTGCCAGCTCACCGGACAGGTCCTATGGCTACACCTTC. This encodes CASSPDRSYGYTF.

Here the CDR3 reads CASSRTGQETQYF. The CDR3 DNA sequence: TGTGCCAGCAGTAGGACAGGCCAAGAGACCCAGTACTTC. This sequence joins TRBV6-5 and TRBJ2-5; 7 bases align to TRBD1. V dropped 5 bases and J dropped 1; count of bases not matched to a gene: 1. The CDR3 totals 13 residues. Germline loops: CDR1 MNHEY, CDR2 SVGAGI.

In its sample, this clone was seen once. The chain couples TRBV28 to TRBJ1-1, with D perhaps TRBD1 (5 bases). This CDR3 is built from 14 residues. The germline V gene encodes CDR1 MDHEN and CDR2 SYDVKM. Trimming took off 6 bases at V and 5 bases at J, with 16 bases between the two ends. The CDR3 loop reads CASRTPTEGTEAFF. CDR3 coding DNA: TGTGCCAGCAGGACCCCGACAGAAGGAACTGAAGCTTTCTTT.

V usage is TRBV13 and J usage is TRBJ1-1; D uncertain. Germline values: CDR1 PRHDT, CDR2 FYEKMQ (reference sequence). V was trimmed by 0 bases and J by 11 bases, leaving 13 bases between them. The CDR3 loop spans 13 amino acids. CDR3 sequence (DNA): TGTGCCAGCAGCTTAGGGGGCCGAGAGAGTGCTTTCTTT. Protein: CASSLGGRESAFF.

The chain joins TRBV27 to TRBJ2-3, with 12 positions matching TRBD1. Germline V lookup: CDR1 MNHEY, CDR2 SMNVEV (reference sequence). V lost 6 bases and J lost 6; bases outside the gene matches: 13. CDR3 length: 17 amino acids. The CDR3 DNA sequence: TGTGCCAGCAGGGAAGGGACAGGGGGCCCATCCAGGGATACGCAGTATTTT. Amino acids: CASREGTGGPSRDTQYF.

The chain links TRBV5-4 to TRBJ1-6; the D is unclear. V lost 2 bases and J 11 bases, leaving 14 bases between the germline ends. The CDR3 has 14 residues. Germline V lookup: CDR1 SGHNT, CDR2 YYREEE (reference sequence). Written as DNA, the CDR3 is TGTGCCAGCAGCTTCTTAAGCGGCCAGGCACCCCTCCACTTT. It codes for CASSFLSGQAPLHF.

The chain carries TRBV27 and TRBJ2-7; possibly TRBD1 for D (5 bases). There are 14 residues in the CDR3. Germline loops: CDR1 MNHEY, CDR2 SMNVEV (reference sequence). V lost 3 bases and J 2 bases, leaving 11 bases between the germline ends. The CDR3 DNA is TGTGCCAGCAGTTTGAAAGGGGTAACCTACGAGCAGTACTTC. Its protein product is CASSLKGVTYEQYF.

Only one count was recorded for this clone. This chain connects TRBV27 to TRBJ2-7; TRBD2 aligns across 7 bases. The V gene's germline CDR1 is MNHEY and CDR2 SMNVEV (reference sequence). The CDR3 covers 16 residues. V shed 0 bases and J 0 bases; nucleotides not matched to a gene: 5. The DNA of the CDR3 is TGTGCCAGCAGTTTATCAGGACTAGACAGCTCCTACGAGCAGTACTTC. Amino acid sequence: CASSLSGLDSSYEQYF.

This chain uses TRBV18 with TRBJ2-5; TRBD1 is a possible D gene (6 bases). Trimming shortened V by 1 base and J by 5 bases, and 14 bases separated the two germline ends. The V gene's germline CDR1 is KGHSH and CDR2 LQKENI. The CDR3 contains 15 residues. CDR3 sequence (DNA): TGTGCCAGCTCACCACTGCAGGGCCAGGGGGAGACCCAGTACTTC. As protein: CASSPLQGQGETQYF.

The rearrangement uses TRBV6-1 and TRBJ1-5; D not resolved. The length of the CDR3 is 16 residues. V gave up 2 bases and J gave up 0 bases, with 11 bases separating them. CDR1 MNHNS and CDR2 SASEGT come from the germline V gene. CDR3 loop: CASSEWEVYSNQPQHF. CDR3 DNA sequence: TGTGCCAGCAGTGAATGGGAGGTTTATAGCAATCAGCCCCAGCATTTT.

The rearrangement uses TRBV7-6 and TRBJ2-7, with D tentatively TRBD1 (5 bases). Per germline, CDR1 SGHVS and CDR2 FNYEAQ. CDR3 length equals 14 residues. The V end was cut by 5 bases, the J end by 0 bases, with 11 bases between. The CDR3 nucleotides are TGTGCCAGCAGCCCGACAGCTAACTCCTACGAGCAGTACTTC. It translates to CASSPTANSYEQYF.

This rearrangement joins TRBV6-5 to TRBJ2-2, with 11 bases that match TRBD1. Germline V lookup: CDR1 MNHEY, CDR2 SVGAGI. This CDR3 spans 16 amino acids. The J segment lost 7 bases and the V segment lost 2 bases, leaving 6 bases of the junction unmatched. CDR3 loop: CASSYVGQGAGGELFF. CDR3 in DNA: TGTGCCAGCAGTTACGTAGGACAGGGGGCTGGCGGGGAGCTGTTTTTT.

The chain uses TRBV4-2 and TRBJ2-1; D gene ambiguous. V was clipped by 0 bases and J by 9 bases, with 12 bases between them. Germline loops: CDR1 LGHNA, CDR2 YNFKEQ. CDR3 length: 14 amino acids. CDR3 nucleotides: TGTGCCAGCAGCCAAGAGTCCAGTGCAGGTGAGCAGTTCTTC. This encodes CASSQESSAGEQFF.

The chain is built from TRBV6-1 and TRBJ1-5; 8 nucleotides align to TRBD1. Unmatched junction bases numbered 10, after V lost 7 bases and J lost 8 bases. Germline-derived CDR1 and CDR2 are MNHNS and SASEGT. The CDR3 has 14 amino acids. CDR3 DNA sequence: TGTGCCAGCAATCTCCAGGGGGCTAGCGAGCCCCAGCATTTT. Its translation is CASNLQGASEPQHF.

As concerns this clone: The junction departs from germline at one end; a sequencing error may be responsible. The rearrangement joins TRBV7-7 to TRBJ2-5, with 11 bases fitting TRBD2. This CDR3 is built from 16 residues. Germline V gene sequence: CDR1 SSHAT, CDR2 FNYEAQ (reference sequence). Here the CDR3 reads CASSLSGTSGEETQYF. For the CDR3, the DNA is TGTGCTAGCAGCCTTTCCGGGACTAGCGGTGAAGAGACCCAGTACTTC.

This chain uses TRBV11-2 with TRBJ2-1; 8 bases match TRBD1. The germline CDR1 and CDR2 sequences are SGHAT and FQNNGV. The length of the CDR3 is 15 residues. V lost 4 bases, J lost 4 bases, and 6 bases stayed unmatched. CDR3: CASSYKGQDYNEQFF. In DNA, the CDR3 is TGTGCCAGCAGCTATAAGGGACAGGATTACAATGAGCAGTTCTTC.

The rearrangement uses TRBV9 and TRBJ2-3; TRBD1 matches 8 bases. CDR3 length equals 14 residues. The ends lost 7 bases at V and 0 bases at J; junction bases unmatched: 4. The germline V gene has CDR1 SGDLS and CDR2 YYNGEE. CDR3 sequence (DNA): TGTGCCAGCGGGACAGGTTCTAGCACAGATACGCAGTATTTT. It codes for CASGTGSSTDTQYF.

The V call is TRBV6-5, the J call TRBJ2-1, with 8 nucleotides matching TRBD1. With 10 bases clipped from V and 6 bases from J, the junction kept 8 bases outside the gene matches. This CDR3 is 13 amino acids long. CDR1 and CDR2 (germline): MNHEY, SVGAGI. CDR3 amino acids: CATSRTGFNEQFF. The CDR3 DNA sequence: TGTGCCACTTCAAGGACAGGGTTCAATGAGCAGTTCTTC.

The table lists this clone with a count of one. This chain joins TRBV6-4 and TRBJ2-1, with a tentative D call TRBD1 (8 bases). Per the germline V gene, CDR1 is MRHNA and CDR2 is SNTAGT. There are 18 residues in the CDR3. Trimming left V 2 bases short and J 4 bases short, with 21 bases between. The CDR3 nucleotides are TGTGCCAGCAGTGACGACAGGGGTTCTAGCGGCATTTACAATGAGCAGTTCTTC. It yields the protein CASSDDRGSSGIYNEQFF.